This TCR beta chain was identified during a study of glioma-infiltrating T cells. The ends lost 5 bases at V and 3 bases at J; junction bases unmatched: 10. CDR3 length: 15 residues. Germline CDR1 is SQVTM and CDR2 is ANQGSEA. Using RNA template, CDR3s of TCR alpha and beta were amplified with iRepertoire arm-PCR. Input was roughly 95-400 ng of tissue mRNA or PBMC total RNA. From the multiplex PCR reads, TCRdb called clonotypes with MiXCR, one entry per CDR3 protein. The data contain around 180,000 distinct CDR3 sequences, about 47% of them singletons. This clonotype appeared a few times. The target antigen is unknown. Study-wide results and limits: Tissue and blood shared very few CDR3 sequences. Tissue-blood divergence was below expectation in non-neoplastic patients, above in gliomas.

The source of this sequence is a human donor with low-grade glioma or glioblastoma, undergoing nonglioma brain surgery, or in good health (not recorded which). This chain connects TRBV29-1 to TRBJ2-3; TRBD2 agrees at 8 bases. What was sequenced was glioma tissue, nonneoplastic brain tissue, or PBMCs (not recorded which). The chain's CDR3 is CSVFPGTRDTDTQYF. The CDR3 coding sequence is TGCAGCGTTTTTCCGGGGACTAGGGATACAGATACGCAGTATTTT.